Listed here is a single TCR beta chain. Clones were read by immunoSEQ multiplex PCR, and TCRdb kept only the in-frame ones, dropping some. The data hold more than 10,000 clones, with under 80% observed a single time. CDR1 is SGHNT and CDR2 is YYREEE in the germline V gene (reference sequence). The V gene end was trimmed by 1 base and the J gene end by 4 bases; junction bases not matched to a gene: 15. The CDR3 loop spans 19 amino acids. This entry belongs to a study of somatic mutations in cytotoxic T cells in rheumatoid arthritis. This chain links TRBV5-4 with TRBJ2-3, with 10 positions matching TRBD1. Material for sequencing was CD8+ T cells sorted from blood. This TCR was sampled from a man aged 50-60 years in good health. Written as DNA, the CDR3 is TGTGCCAGCAGCTTGAAAACAGGCTTGGGGACAGGGGTTTCAGATACGCAGTATTTT. Translation gives CASSLKTGLGTGVSDTQYF.